The 24 T cell receptor beta chains below come from one sample, sequenced in a study of cytomegalovirus exposure and HLA in healthy donors. The PCR ran on 60 Vbeta and 13 Jbeta primers. Method: immunoSEQ multiplex PCR; TCRdb's copy keeps in-frame clones and lacks some. Of around 160,000 clones in the sample, around 78% were seen once. Specimen: PBMCs. These receptor sequences come from a woman in her 40s in good health and CMV-seronegative.

This sequence joins TRBV29-1 and TRBJ2-7; possible D gene TRBD2, 6 bases. Germline V gives CDR1 SQVTM, CDR2 ANQGSEA. This CDR3 has 13 residues. V was cut by 0 bases and J by 4 bases, with 10 bases left in between. The DNA of the CDR3 is TGCAGCGTTGAAGATCCGGGGGAGTACGAGCAGTACTTC. Amino acid sequence: CSVEDPGEYEQYF.

The rearrangement links TRBV19 to TRBJ1-1; 7 nucleotides agree with TRBD1. Unmatched junction bases numbered 3, after V lost 7 bases and J lost 1 base. CDR3 length: 13 residues. Per the germline V gene, CDR1 is LNHDA and CDR2 is SQIVND (reference sequence). The CDR3 nucleotides are TGTGCCAGTACCAGGGACAGGAACACTGAAGCTTTCTTT. Translated, it gives CASTRDRNTEAFF.

The chain uses TRBV29-1 and TRBJ2-5; a weak D match, TRBD1 (6 bases). The J call may not be correct, given that the DNA end is closer to TRBJ2-7. From germline, CDR1 is SQVTM and CDR2 ANQGSEA. CDR3 length: 14 amino acids. In nucleotides, the CDR3 is TGCAGCGTTGGGGACACAAAGTCCTTCTACGAGCAGTACTTC. Residues: CSVGDTKSFYEQYF.

V usage is TRBV28 and J usage is TRBJ1-5; D is unresolved. The V end was cut by 3 bases, the J end by 4 bases, with 10 bases between. From germline, CDR1 is MDHEN and CDR2 SYDVKM. The length of the CDR3 is 14 residues. In DNA, the CDR3 is TGTGCCAGCAGTTTGCAAGGGAGGAATCAGCCCCAGCATTTT. It codes for CASSLQGRNQPQHF.

V and J are TRBV4-1 and TRBJ1-2; TRBD1 is a possible D gene (5 bases). CDR3 length: 15 amino acids. Germline V gives CDR1 MGHRA, CDR2 YSYEKL. Between the trimmed V and J ends, which lost 0 bases and 4 bases, there was a span of 12 bases. CDR3 residues: CASSQDSGVGYGYTF. CDR3 DNA: TGCGCCAGCAGCCAAGATTCGGGGGTCGGCTATGGCTACACCTTC.

V and J are TRBV6-1 and TRBJ1-5, with a tentative D call TRBD1 (5 bases). Germline values: CDR1 MNHNS, CDR2 SASEGT. The V and J ends lost 6 bases and 0 bases respectively, with 9 bases between them. The CDR3 runs 14 residues. CDR3 sequence: CASRGLYSNQPQHF. Written as DNA, the CDR3 is TGTGCCAGCAGGGGGCTATATAGCAATCAGCCCCAGCATTTT.

The rearrangement joins TRBV7-9 to TRBJ2-2; TRBD1 matches at 7 bases. The trim removed 5 bases at V and 2 bases at J, leaving 8 bases unmatched. Germline V lookup: CDR1 SEHNR, CDR2 FQNEAQ (reference sequence). The CDR3 runs 16 residues. Here the CDR3 DNA reads TGTGCCAGCAGCATGCTAGGACAGGACAACACCGGGGAGCTGTTTTTT. It translates to CASSMLGQDNTGELFF.

The chain uses TRBV5-1 and TRBJ2-2; 8 nucleotides match TRBD1. CDR1 SGHRS and CDR2 YFSETQ come from the germline V gene. The ends lost 4 bases at V and 3 bases at J; junction bases unmatched: 5. The CDR3 covers 15 residues. CDR3 coding DNA: TGCGCCAGCAGCGAACAGGGGGTTTACACCGGGGAGCTGTTTTTT. Amino acids: CASSEQGVYTGELFF.

The J gene is TRBJ1-2, the V gene TRBV25-1; TRBD1 matches 9 bases. The CDR3 runs 17 residues. Germline V lookup: CDR1 MGHDK, CDR2 SYGVNS. The junction had 8 bases not matched to a gene; V was cut back by 2 bases and J by 1 base. CDR3 residues: CASSEGTGSALNYGYTF. CDR3 DNA sequence: TGTGCCAGCAGTGAAGGGACAGGGTCTGCTCTTAACTATGGCTACACCTTC.

This chain uses TRBV11-2 with TRBJ2-1; 8 bases are a match to TRBD2. Germline lookup yields CDR1 SGHAT and CDR2 FQNNGV. V dropped 5 bases and J dropped 6; count of bases not matched to a gene: 12. The CDR3 is made up of 16 amino acids. The CDR3 protein is CASSKVTGRALNEQFF. The CDR3 nucleotides read TGTGCCAGCAGCAAGGTTACCGGGAGGGCCCTCAATGAGCAGTTCTTC. The full variable domain, completed using reference TRBV11-2 and TRBJ2-1, is EAGVAQSPRYKIIEKRQSVAFWCNPISGHATLYWYQQILGQGPKLLIQFQNNGVVDDSQLPKDRFSAERLKGVDSTLKIQPAKLEDSAVYLCASSKVTGRALNEQFFGPGTRLTVL.

The chain joins TRBV11-2 to TRBJ2-1, with 9 bases matching TRBD1. CDR3 length: 12 amino acids. Germline CDR1 reads SGHAT; CDR2 reads FQNNGV. V was clipped by 3 bases and J by 16 bases; unmatched bases: 7. Written as DNA, the CDR3 is TGTGCCAGCAGCTTCCCCCGGGACAGGGCATTCTTC. This gives the protein CASSFPRDRAFF.

Regarding this clone: Other nucleotide sequences in the sample specify the same CDR3. The chain uses TRBV6-1 and TRBJ1-5, with TRBD1 matching 8 bases. The V gene end was trimmed by 6 bases and the J gene end by 7 bases; junction bases not matched to a gene: 8. CDR3 length equals 14 residues. Germline V gives CDR1 MNHNS, CDR2 SASEGT. The CDR3 loop is CASSPTGGNQPQHF. CDR3 coding DNA: TGTGCCAGCAGCCCCACAGGGGGAAACCAGCCCCAGCATTTT.

Concerning this clone: Other DNA sequences in the sample encode the same CDR3. The V gene is TRBV4-2, the J gene TRBJ2-5, with TRBD2 identical over 9 bases. The CDR3 loop spans 14 amino acids. J lost 1 base, V lost 3 bases, and 0 bases had no gene match. From germline, CDR1 is LGHNA and CDR2 YNFKEQ. CDR3 in DNA: TGTGCCAGCAGCCAGACTAGCGGCCAAGAGACCCAGTACTTC. Translated: CASSQTSGQETQYF.

The chain links TRBV29-1 to TRBJ2-1; D may be TRBD2 (6 bases). CDR1 SQVTM and CDR2 ANQGSEA come from the germline V gene. This CDR3 is built from 13 residues. Trimming took 6 bases from V and 3 from J, leaving 12 bases between them. CDR3 coding DNA: TGCAGCGTCCGGAGGGCCGGCTACAATGAGCAGTTCTTC. Translating gives CSVRRAGYNEQFF.

V is TRBV13 and J is TRBJ2-7, with TRBD1 matching 7 bases. The ends lost 4 bases at V and 6 bases at J; junction bases unmatched: 6. This CDR3 region has 13 residues. Germline assignment: CDR1 PRHDT and CDR2 FYEKMQ (reference sequence). The CDR3 coding sequence is TGTGCCAGCAGCTGGGGACAGAACCTCGAGCAGTACTTC. This encodes CASSWGQNLEQYF.

The chain has TRBV5-1 and TRBJ2-2, with 7 bases fitting TRBD2. CDR1 and CDR2 from the germline V gene are SGHRS and YFSETQ. This CDR3 has 16 residues. The V gene end was trimmed by 2 bases and the J gene end by 2 bases; junction bases not matched to a gene: 6. The CDR3 bases are TGCGCCAGCAGCTTCGTGGGGGGGATTAACACCGGGGAGCTGTTTTTT. This translates into CASSFVGGINTGELFF. The variable domain in full, with the rest retrieved from reference TRBV5-1 and TRBJ2-2, is KAGVTQTPRYLIKTRGQQVTLSCSPISGHRSVSWYQQTPGQGLQFLFEYFSETQRNKGNFPGRFSGRQFSNSRSEMNVSTLELGDSALYLCASSFVGGINTGELFFGEGSRLTVL.

This chain links TRBV13 with TRBJ2-3, with 9 nucleotides matching TRBD2. V lost 1 base to trimming and J lost 2 bases; unmatched junction nucleotides: 7. The germline V gene encodes CDR1 PRHDT and CDR2 FYEKMQ (reference sequence). The CDR3 has 17 amino acids. The CDR3 DNA reads TGTGCCAGCAGCTTAGCCAATAGCGGGAGAATCACAGATACGCAGTATTTT. Translated: CASSLANSGRITDTQYF.

V is TRBV21-1 and J is TRBJ1-1; the table calls TRBD1, which could not be checked here. TRBV21-1 is shown as a pseudogene. The CDR3 covers 15 residues. The CDR3 here is CAKWTGRMMNTEAFF. CDR3 bases: TGTGCCAAGTGGACAGGGAGGATGATGAACACTGAAGCTTTCTTT.

The chain carries TRBV4-2 and TRBJ1-5; D remains unclear. CDR3 length: 16 residues. Germline loops: CDR1 LGHNA, CDR2 YNFKEQ. Deletions cut 4 bases from V and 5 bases from J, with 18 bases between. CDR3 bases: TGTGCCAGCAGCCTGACTGCAGCAGTGGGAGATCAGCCCCAGCATTTT. Translating it yields CASSLTAAVGDQPQHF.

This clone was recorded a few times. The CDR3 DNA follows: TGTGCCAGCAGCGTAGGACAGGGGGGGCAAGAGACCCAGTACTTC. It translates to CASSVGQGGQETQYF. This chain connects TRBV6-6 to TRBJ2-5; TRBD1 agrees at 10 bases. CDR3 size: 15 residues. J lost 2 bases, V lost 6 bases, and 6 bases had no gene match. Germline V gives CDR1 MNHNY, CDR2 SVGAGI (reference sequence).

The rearrangement links TRBV25-1 to TRBJ1-1, with D possibly TRBD1 on 6 matching bases. The germline CDR1 and CDR2 sequences are MGHDK and SYGVNS. The CDR3 contains 14 residues. The germline V and J ends were trimmed by 5 bases and 3 bases, with 13 bases remaining between them. The CDR3 here is CASSTEQGYTEAFF. CDR3 sequence (DNA): TGTGCCAGCAGTACAGAACAGGGATACACTGAAGCTTTCTTT.

The genes are TRBV19 and TRBJ2-2; the D gene is possibly TRBD2 (6 bases). This CDR3 has 13 amino acids. Trimming shortened V by 3 bases and J by 5 bases, and 7 bases separated the two germline ends. CDR1 and CDR2 (germline): LNHDA, SQIVND (reference sequence). The CDR3 coding sequence is TGTGCCAGTAGTATGGACTATACCGGGGAGCTGTTTTTT. This gives the protein CASSMDYTGELFF.

The V gene is TRBV6-1, the J gene TRBJ1-5; no definite D call. CDR3 size: 16 residues. The germline CDR1 and CDR2 sequences are MNHNS and SASEGT. V was clipped by 0 bases and J by 6 bases, with 15 bases between them. CDR3 in DNA: TGTGCCAGCAGTGAAGCGAGGGTGGCTAGCGGTCAGCCCCAGCATTTT. It specifies CASSEARVASGQPQHF.

The chain joins TRBV19 to TRBJ1-2, with D tentatively TRBD1 (6 bases). V lost 5 bases and J 1 base, leaving 17 bases between the germline ends. The CDR3 has 16 amino acids. CDR1 LNHDA and CDR2 SQIVND come from the germline V gene (reference sequence). The CDR3 loop is CASSLLGQHDNYGYTF. CDR3 DNA: TGTGCCAGTAGTCTTCTTGGACAGCACGATAACTATGGCTACACCTTC.